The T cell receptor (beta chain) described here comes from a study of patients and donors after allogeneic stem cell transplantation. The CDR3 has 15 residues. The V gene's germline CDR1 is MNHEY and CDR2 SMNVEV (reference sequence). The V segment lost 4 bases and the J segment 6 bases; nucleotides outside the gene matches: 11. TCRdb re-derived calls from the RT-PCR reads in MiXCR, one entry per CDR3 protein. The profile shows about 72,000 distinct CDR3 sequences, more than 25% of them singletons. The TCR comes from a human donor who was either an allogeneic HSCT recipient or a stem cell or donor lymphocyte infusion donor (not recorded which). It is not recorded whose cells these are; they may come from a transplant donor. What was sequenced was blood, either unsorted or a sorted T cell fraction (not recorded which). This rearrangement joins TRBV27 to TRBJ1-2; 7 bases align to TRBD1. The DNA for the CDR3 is TGTGCCAGCAGTTCTTACAGGGGCCTCCTGGATGGCTACACCTTC. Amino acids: CASSSYRGLLDGYTF.